This passage covers 13 T cell receptor beta chains from one sample sequenced in a study of CD4 T cells in relation to SARS-CoV-2 and coronaviruses. CD4+ T cells from unexposed donors were obtained before the COVID-19 pandemic (2011-2018). CD4+ T cells were isolated from the cells after 10 days of culture. These receptors have no known antigen. Profiling relied on immunoSEQ multiplex PCR, and the TCRdb table lists in-frame clones only, not all of them. The table shows just under 20,000 clones, with 70% to 90% occurring only once. Sequenced: CD4+ T cells from PBMCs, cultured in vitro. These receptors originate from a human donor in good health.

This clone was detected once. V gene TRBV7-2 combines with J gene TRBJ1-4; TRBD1 aligns across 7 bases. The CDR3 covers 18 residues. CDR1 is SGHTA and CDR2 is FQGNSA in the germline V gene. With V trimmed by 5 bases and J by 5 bases, 17 bases remained unmatched. The CDR3 loop reads CASSPGYRGPRLNEKLFF. CDR3 DNA sequence: TGTGCCAGCAGCCCCGGATACAGGGGACCCAGATTGAATGAAAAACTGTTTTTT.

The chain combines TRBV7-9 with TRBJ1-2; D gene uncertain. The CDR3 has 14 residues. Germline CDR1 is SEHNR and CDR2 is FQNEAQ (reference sequence). Trimming took 2 bases from V and 6 from J, leaving 13 bases between them. The CDR3 DNA reads TGTGCCAGCAGCTTAAGGATGGAGGGAGATGGCTACACCTTC. Residues: CASSLRMEGDGYTF.

The CDR3 nucleotides are TGTGCCAGCAGTCCTAGAGAGGGGAGCTACGAGCAGTACTTC. It yields the protein CASSPREGSYEQYF. V usage is TRBV6-4 and J usage is TRBJ2-7, with D tentatively TRBD1 or TRBD2 (5 bases each). V shed 5 bases and J shed 3 bases, with 14 bases lying between them. CDR1 and CDR2 from the germline V gene are MRHNA and SNTAGT. The CDR3 totals 14 residues.

This chain uses TRBV7-2 with TRBJ2-5; 10 bases match TRBD2. V dropped 1 base and J dropped 4; count of bases not matched to a gene: 0. Germline V lookup: CDR1 SGHTA, CDR2 FQGNSA. The CDR3 is made up of 14 amino acids. For the CDR3, the DNA is TGTGCCAGCAGCTTAGGACTAGCGGGAGAGACCCAGTACTTC. It translates to CASSLGLAGETQYF.

This clone was seen more than once but under ten times. V gene TRBV30 combines with J gene TRBJ1-2, with D tentatively TRBD1 (6 bases). V was trimmed by 3 bases and J by 8 bases, leaving 19 bases between them. This CDR3 is 14 amino acids long. CDR1 and CDR2 from the germline V gene are GTSNPN and SVGIG (reference sequence). This CDR3 reads CAWSRNRGAEGYTF. The DNA of the CDR3 is TGTGCCTGGAGCCGGAATCGGGGGGCGGAGGGCTACACCTTC.

The chain carries TRBV6-5 and TRBJ1-1; 10 bases agree with TRBD1. Germline V gene lookup returns CDR1 MNHEY and CDR2 SVGAGI. This CDR3 is built from 15 residues. J was trimmed by 0 bases and V by 4 bases; bases with no gene match: 2. CDR3 nucleotide sequence: TGTGCCAGCAGTTTTGGGACAGGGGTGAACACTGAAGCTTTCTTT. Encoded protein: CASSFGTGVNTEAFF.

Only a few counts were recorded for this clone. The chain employs TRBV2 and TRBJ2-2, with 10 bases identical to TRBD2. The junction had 2 bases not matched to a gene; V was cut back by 4 bases and J by 3 bases. Germline lookup yields CDR1 SNHLY and CDR2 FYNNEI. The CDR3 spans 15 residues. The CDR3 region is CASSGTSGHTGELFF. CDR3 sequence (DNA): TGTGCCAGCAGTGGGACTAGCGGTCACACCGGGGAGCTGTTTTTT. The variable domain in full, with the rest retrieved from reference TRBV2 and TRBJ2-2, is EPEVTQTPSHQVTQMGQEVILRCVPISNHLYFYWYRQILGQKVEFLVSFYNNEISEKSEIFDDQFSVERPDGSNFTLKIRSTKLEDSAMYFCASSGTSGHTGELFFGEGSRLTVL.

The J gene is TRBJ2-5, the V gene TRBV11-2; 12 bases fit TRBD2. The CDR3 is 17 amino acids. Per germline, CDR1 SGHAT and CDR2 FQNNGV. With V trimmed by 1 base and J by 4 bases, 7 bases remained unmatched. Here the CDR3 reads CASSLGGTSGPIETQYF. The CDR3 bases are TGTGCCAGCAGCTTAGGGGGGACTAGCGGGCCGATAGAGACCCAGTACTTC. Full variable domain (missing parts from reference TRBV11-2 and TRBJ2-5): EAGVAQSPRYKIIEKRQSVAFWCNPISGHATLYWYQQILGQGPKLLIQFQNNGVVDDSQLPKDRFSAERLKGVDSTLKIQPAKLEDSAVYLCASSLGGTSGPIETQYFGPGTRLLVL.

The chain links TRBV30 to TRBJ2-3; D not resolved. Per germline, CDR1 GTSNPN and CDR2 SVGIG (reference sequence). V shed 4 bases and J shed 3 bases, with 11 bases lying between them. This CDR3 has 13 residues. DNA for the CDR3: TGTGCCTGGACCCGGGCCATGACAGATACGCAGTATTTT. This translates into CAWTRAMTDTQYF.

This chain joins TRBV14 and TRBJ1-4; D is unclear. This CDR3 spans 11 amino acids. With 3 bases removed from V and 7 bases from J, the gap between germline ends came to 3 bases. Germline V gene lookup returns CDR1 SGHDN and CDR2 FVKESK. This chain's CDR3 is CASSQSEKLFF. The CDR3 coding sequence is TGTGCCAGCAGCCAGTCTGAAAAACTGTTTTTT.

The chain carries TRBV2 and TRBJ2-3; maybe TRBD2 (5 bases). The CDR3 spans 12 residues. Germline CDR1 and CDR2: SNHLY and FYNNEI. V was cut by 2 bases and J by 14 bases, with 14 bases left in between. CDR3 sequence (DNA): TGTGCCAGCAGTGAATCCCCTAATCGGGGGTATTTT. Amino acid sequence: CASSESPNRGYF. Full variable domain (remainder filled in from reference TRBV2 and TRBJ2-3): EPEVTQTPSHQVTQMGQEVILRCVPISNHLYFYWYRQILGQKVEFLVSFYNNEISEKSEIFDDQFSVERPDGSNFTLKIRSTKLEDSAMYFCASSESPNRGYFGPGTRLTVL.

This rearrangement joins TRBV28 to TRBJ1-5, with D unresolved. The CDR3 loop spans 14 amino acids. Germline CDR1 MDHEN, CDR2 SYDVKM. Trimming left V 6 bases short and J 9 bases short, with 18 bases between. CDR3 nucleotides: TGTGCCAGCAGGCCACCCGGGCTCCCGAGGCCCCAGCATTTT. Amino acids: CASRPPGLPRPQHF.

The chain is built from TRBV5-3 and TRBJ2-7; 7 nucleotides align to TRBD2. TRBV5-3 is an open reading frame, and its role is uncertain. The CDR3 length is 14 residues. V gave up 5 bases and J gave up 3 bases; unmatched junction bases: 8. As DNA, the CDR3 is TGTGCCAGAAGAGACACCAGGACTAGCTACGAGCAGTACTTC. Its protein is CARRDTRTSYEQYF.